The rows below give T cell receptor beta chains drawn from one sample of a study of cytomegalovirus exposure and HLA in healthy donors. Sequenced by immunoSEQ multiplex PCR; TCRdb stores in-frame clones only, minus some. The table shows approximately 260,000 clones, with 84% occurring only once. The sequencing input was PBMCs. The receptors originated from a woman aged 40 to 55 in good health and CMV-seropositive. Each CDR3 is given with its conserved first and last residue. The order of the fields is D gene, J gene, V gene, clone size, CDR3 protein, CDR3 DNA. D genes are given only for firm matches. The size field is filled for only some rows; it gives once, few, many or a size class.

. | TRBJ1-3 | TRBV28 | once | CASSFLQPGASGNTIYF | TGTGCCAGCAGTTTTCTTCAGCCTGGAGCCTCTGGAAACACCATATATTTT
TRBD2 | TRBJ2-1 | TRBV4-2 | . | CASSGTPGLAGVSNNEQFF | TGTGCCAGCAGCGGGACCCCGGGACTAGCGGGAGTAAGTAACAATGAGCAGTTCTTC
TRBD2 | TRBJ2-1 | TRBV30 | . | CAWGAGGYNEQFF | TGTGCCTGGGGAGCGGGAGGCTACAATGAGCAGTTCTTC
TRBD2 | TRBJ2-5 | TRBV5-1 | . | CASSLDAREVETQYF | TGCGCCAGCAGCTTGGATGCGCGGGAGGTAGAGACCCAGTACTTC
. | TRBJ2-3 | TRBV6-5 | . | CASRSSETTDTQYF | TGTGCCAGCAGGAGTAGCGAGACCACAGATACGCAGTATTTT
. | TRBJ1-3 | TRBV21-1 | . | CASSNTGDSGNTIYF | TGTGCCAGCAGCAATACAGGGGACTCTGGAAACACCATATATTTT
. | TRBJ1-2 | TRBV5-1 | . | CASSSQGLRGYTF | TGCGCCAGCAGCTCACAGGGTTTGCGCGGCTACACCTTC
. | TRBJ2-7 | TRBV7-2 | . | CASSFRGSYEQYF | TGTGCCAGCAGCTTTCGGGGCTCCTACGAGCAGTACTTC
TRBD2 | TRBJ2-5 | TRBV5-4 | . | CASSLAGTSGEQYF | TGTGCCAGCAGCTTGGCCGGGACTAGCGGGGAGCAGTACTTC
. | TRBJ1-2 | TRBV7-2 | . | CASSSPGQIYGYTF | TGTGCCAGCAGCTCACCGGGACAAATCTATGGCTACACCTTC
. | TRBJ2-1 | TRBV7-2 | . | CASSLALGVGGNEQFF | TGTGCCAGCAGCTTAGCGTTAGGGGTCGGGGGCAATGAGCAGTTCTTC
. | TRBJ2-7 | TRBV28 | . | CASSFSVYEQYF | TGTGCCAGCAGTTTTTCGGTATACGAGCAGTACTTC
TRBD1 | TRBJ1-5 | TRBV7-8 | . | CASSLEGAAVQPQHF | TGTGCCAGCAGCTTAGAGGGGGCGGCGGTCCAGCCCCAGCATTTT
. | TRBJ1-5 | TRBV27 | once | CASSLKGGGQPQHF | TGTGCCAGCAGTTTAAAGGGCGGGGGCCAGCCCCAGCATTTT
. | TRBJ1-2 | TRBV5-6 | once | CASSLGWQGWFGYTF | TGTGCCAGCAGCTTGGGCTGGCAGGGCTGGTTTGGCTACACCTTC
TRBD2 | TRBJ2-3 | TRBV6-1 | . | CASSEGAGGADTQYF | TGTGCCAGCAGTGAAGGGGCGGGAGGAGCAGATACGCAGTATTTT
TRBD1 | TRBJ1-1 | TRBV7-6 | . | CASSPYRGRVAFF | TGTGCCAGCAGCCCGTACAGGGGGCGCGTAGCTTTCTTT
TRBD2 | TRBJ2-1 | TRBV27 | . | CASSSIGLAGNEQFF | TGTGCCAGCAGCTCAATCGGACTAGCTGGCAATGAGCAGTTCTTC
. | TRBJ2-1 | TRBV19 | . | CASSGGYSYNEQFF | TGTGCCAGTTCCGGGGGATACTCCTACAATGAGCAGTTCTTC
. | TRBJ2-7 | TRBV4-2 | . | CASSQEQSREQYF | TGTGCCAGCAGCCAAGAGCAGTCCCGAGAGCAGTACTTC
TRBD1 | TRBJ1-1 | TRBV2 | . | CASRRQGGLSEAFF | TGTGCCAGCAGGAGACAGGGAGGTTTGTCTGAAGCTTTCTTT
TRBD1 | TRBJ2-6 | TRBV27 | few | CASRITSGTGSDGLTF | TGTGCCAGCAGGATTACCTCCGGGACAGGGAGCGACGGCCTGACTTTC
TRBD1 | TRBJ1-3 | TRBV5-6 | . | CASRYRGLGNTIYF | TGTGCCAGCAGATACAGGGGTCTTGGAAACACCATATATTTT
. | TRBJ2-1 | TRBV9 | . | CASSVAQTDTRYNEQFF | TGTGCCAGCAGCGTCGCCCAAACCGATACGCGGTACAATGAGCAGTTCTTC
. | TRBJ2-7 | TRBV11-3 | . | CASSLYSTGLYEQYF | TGTGCCAGCAGCTTGTACAGCACAGGGTTGTACGAGCAGTACTTC
. | TRBJ2-5 | TRBV28 | . | CASSFGTLSDF | TGTGCCAGCAGTTTCGGGACTCTCTCCGACTTC
TRBD2 | TRBJ2-1 | TRBV14 | once | CASSISGSKNNEQFF | TGTGCCAGCAGCATTAGCGGGAGTAAGAACAATGAGCAGTTCTTC
. | TRBJ1-6 | TRBV6-4 | . | CASRDTYSPLHF | TGTGCCAGCCGGGACACGTATTCACCCCTCCACTTT
. | TRBJ1-5 | TRBV4-3 | . | CASSQEWGTGQPQHF | TGCGCCAGCAGCCAAGAATGGGGTACAGGTCAGCCCCAGCATTTT
TRBD1 | TRBJ1-4 | TRBV10-3 | . | CAISEGGRGAEKLFF | TGTGCCATCAGTGAAGGGGGCAGGGGTGCTGAAAAACTGTTTTTT
TRBD1 | TRBJ1-1 | TRBV7-6 | . | CASSSDRGGTEAFF | TGTGCCAGCAGCTCCGACAGGGGTGGCACTGAAGCTTTCTTT
. | TRBJ1-1 | TRBV6-5 | . | CASSLRVDTEAFF | TGTGCCAGCAGTTTGAGGGTCGACACTGAAGCTTTCTTT
TRBD1 | TRBJ2-5 | TRBV28 | . | CASIRQGEAYQETQYF | TGTGCCAGCATCCGACAGGGGGAAGCGTACCAAGAGACCCAGTACTTC
. | TRBJ1-6 | TRBV2 | . | CASSRQEAYNSPLHF | TGTGCCAGCAGCCGACAGGAAGCCTATAATTCACCCCTCCACTTT
. | TRBJ2-7 | TRBV14 | . | CASSQHDDRRSSYEQYF | TGTGCCAGCAGCCAGCATGACGACCGGAGGTCGTCCTACGAGCAGTACTTC
TRBD2 | TRBJ2-3 | TRBV7-3 | . | CASSRGGGLAGDTQYF | TGTGCCAGCAGTCGGGGAGGGGGACTAGCGGGAGATACGCAGTATTTT
. | TRBJ2-6 | TRBV7-2 | . | CASSSFRGSGANVLTF | TGTGCCAGCAGCTCATTCAGGGGCTCTGGGGCCAACGTCCTGACTTTC
TRBD2 | TRBJ2-7 | TRBV7-9 | . | CASSFSLGGSSIEQYF | TGTGCCAGCAGCTTCTCTCTGGGCGGGAGTAGTATCGAGCAGTACTTC
. | TRBJ1-1 | TRBV5-1 | . | CASSAGAAHTEAFF | TGCGCCAGCAGTGCAGGGGCGGCCCACACTGAAGCTTTCTTT
TRBD1 | TRBJ1-2 | TRBV27 | . | CASSRDRGYGYTF | TGTGCCAGCAGCCGGGACAGGGGTTACGGCTACACCTTC
. | TRBJ1-2 | TRBV30 | . | CAWVSSNYGYTF | TGTGCCTGGGTTTCTTCTAACTATGGCTACACCTTC
TRBD2 | TRBJ2-3 | TRBV30 | . | CAWSVFLAGSTDTQYF | TGTGCCTGGAGTGTATTCCTAGCGGGAAGCACAGATACGCAGTATTTT
TRBD2 | TRBJ2-5 | TRBV28 | . | CASSEQGTSGRVFETQYF | TGTGCCAGCAGTGAACAGGGGACTAGCGGGAGGGTTTTCGAGACCCAGTACTTC
TRBD1 | TRBJ2-1 | TRBV5-1 | . | CASSLGGTGINEQFF | TGCGCCAGCAGCTTGGGTGGGACAGGAATCAATGAGCAGTTCTTC
. | TRBJ2-7 | TRBV19 | . | CASTRGLDSYEQYF | TGTGCCAGTACCAGGGGCTTGGACAGCTACGAGCAGTACTTC
TRBD2 | TRBJ2-7 | TRBV5-4 | . | CASSAGLAEGSYEQYF | TGTGCCAGCAGCGCGGGACTAGCGGAGGGCTCCTACGAGCAGTACTTC
. | TRBJ2-1 | TRBV19 | . | CASSIDLSQGLNEQFF | TGTGCCAGTAGTATAGATCTATCGCAGGGGCTCAATGAGCAGTTCTTC
TRBD2 | TRBJ2-2 | TRBV18 | once | CASSQGLEYTGELFF | TGTGCCAGCTCTCAAGGACTAGAGTACACCGGGGAGCTGTTTTTT
. | TRBJ1-4 | TRBV9 | once | CASSVAVGVGEKLFF | TGTGCCAGCAGCGTAGCTGTAGGGGTTGGGGAAAAACTGTTTTTT
. | TRBJ1-1 | TRBV29-1 | once | CSVLKQQWNTEAFF | TGCAGCGTTCTCAAACAGCAGTGGAACACTGAAGCTTTCTTT
. | TRBJ2-3 | TRBV7-9 | . | CARRPGKISTDTQYF | TGTGCTAGGAGACCAGGGAAGATAAGCACAGATACGCAGTATTTT